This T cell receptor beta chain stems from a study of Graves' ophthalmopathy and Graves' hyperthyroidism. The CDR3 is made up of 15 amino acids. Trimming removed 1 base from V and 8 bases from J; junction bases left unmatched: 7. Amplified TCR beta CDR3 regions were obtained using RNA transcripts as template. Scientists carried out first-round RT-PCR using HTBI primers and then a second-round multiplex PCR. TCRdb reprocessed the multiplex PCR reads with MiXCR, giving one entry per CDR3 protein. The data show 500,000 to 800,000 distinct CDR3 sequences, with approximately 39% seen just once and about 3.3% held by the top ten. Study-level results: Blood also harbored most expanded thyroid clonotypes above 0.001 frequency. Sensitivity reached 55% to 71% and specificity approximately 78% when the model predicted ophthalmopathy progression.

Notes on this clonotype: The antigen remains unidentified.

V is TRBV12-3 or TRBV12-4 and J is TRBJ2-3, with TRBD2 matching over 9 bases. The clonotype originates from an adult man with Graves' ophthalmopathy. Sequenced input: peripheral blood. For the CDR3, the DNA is TGTGCCAGCAGTTTAGATTCACTAGCGGGTGCTACGCAGTATTTT. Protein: CASSLDSLAGATQYF.